Shown below are 10 T cell receptor beta chains from a single sample sequenced in a study of T cells in Graves' hyperthyroidism and ophthalmopathy. Amplification targeted TCR beta CDR3 regions from RNA transcripts. HTBI primers were employed in a first-round RT-PCR of the TCR CDR3. TCRdb analysed the multiplex PCR reads with MiXCR anew, one entry per CDR3 protein. The data hold 450,000 to 650,000 distinct CDR3 sequences, with under 25% observed a single time. Sequences were obtained from blood. The receptors derive from a man between 18 and 35 years old with Graves' hyperthyroidism.

The chain joins TRBV11-2 to TRBJ2-7; D remains ambiguous. The CDR3 covers 11 residues. V dropped 5 bases and J dropped 9 bases, with 11 bases sitting between them. Germline V CDR1 and CDR2: SGHAT, FQNNGV. CDR3 amino acids: CASSPSGGQYF. CDR3 nucleotides: TGTGCCAGCAGCCCCTCGGGCGGGCAGTACTTC.

The chain combines TRBV30 with TRBJ2-3, with D perhaps matching TRBD1 (5 bases). Per the germline V gene, CDR1 is GTSNPN and CDR2 is SVGIG (reference sequence). The CDR3 length is 13 residues. The V end lost 0 bases, the J end lost 1 base, and 5 bases lay between the germline ends. The chain's CDR3 is CAWSVQGTDTQYF. In DNA form, the CDR3 reads TGTGCCTGGAGTGTACAGGGCACAGATACGCAGTATTTT.

This clonotype was seen a handful of times. V usage is TRBV7-8 and J usage is TRBJ2-7; a possible D gene is TRBD2 (6 bases). This CDR3 comprises 13 residues. The V gene's germline CDR1 is SGHVS and CDR2 FQNEAQ. Trimming pared 7 bases from V and 5 bases from J, leaving 15 bases between. CDR3 DNA sequence: TGTGCCAGCACTTCCCCGGGGGTCGACGAGCAGTACTTC. Translation: CASTSPGVDEQYF.

This clonotype has a count of ten or more. The CDR3 DNA follows: TGTGCCAGCAGTTTTGGCAGCGGCAATCAGCCCCAGCATTTT. As protein: CASSFGSGNQPQHF. The J gene is TRBJ1-5, the V gene TRBV28; no definite D call. This CDR3 comprises 14 residues. V was clipped by 3 bases and J by 2 bases, with 8 bases between them. Germline CDR1 reads MDHEN; CDR2 reads SYDVKM.

There are many counts of this clonotype. V gene TRBV19 combines with J gene TRBJ2-7; no firm D call. The CDR3 covers 14 residues. CDR1 is LNHDA and CDR2 is SQIVND in the germline V gene (reference sequence). Trimming removed 5 bases at V and 0 bases at J, with 11 bases between. This CDR3 reads CASSPLHHSYEQYF. The CDR3 DNA reads as TGTGCCAGTAGTCCCCTCCACCACTCCTACGAGCAGTACTTC. Variable domain in full (rest from reference TRBV19 and TRBJ2-7): DGGITQSPKYLFRKEGQNVTLSCEQNLNHDAMYWYRQDPGQGLRLIYYSQIVNDFQKGDIAEGYSVSREKKESFPLTVTSAQKNPTAFYLCASSPLHHSYEQYFGPGTRLTVT.

This clonotype came up a few times. V usage is TRBV7-9 and J usage is TRBJ2-4; D might be TRBD2 (5 bases). In germline, CDR1 is SEHNR, CDR2 FQNEAQ (reference sequence). V dropped 1 base and J dropped 4 bases, with 11 bases sitting between them. The CDR3 has 15 amino acids. CDR3 in DNA: TGTGCCAGCAGCTTAGAGACGGGGATGAAAAACATTCAGTACTTC. Residues: CASSLETGMKNIQYF.

This clonotype was counted a few times. The chain carries TRBV6-1 and TRBJ1-1; D gene unclear. Germline V gives CDR1 MNHNS, CDR2 SASEGT. The CDR3 runs to 12 residues. V lost 7 bases to trimming and J lost 3 bases, with 9 bases between them. The CDR3 DNA reads TGTGCCAGCAAGGACGGATACACTGAAGCTTTCTTT. It yields the protein CASKDGYTEAFF.

The chain combines TRBV19 with TRBJ1-1; no clear D. CDR3 length: 11 amino acids. V lost 4 bases to trimming and J lost 10 bases, with 10 bases between them. Germline CDR1 and CDR2: LNHDA and SQIVND (reference sequence). The CDR3: CASSTGKRAFF. CDR3 DNA: TGTGCCAGTAGTACGGGGAAGAGAGCTTTCTTT.

Comments on this clonotype: This may be a read error: a much more frequent sequence differs by one nucleotide. This likely comes from a read error, as the CDR3 has no conserved phenylalanine or tryptophan at its end. The V and J genes are TRBV12-3 or TRBV12-4 and TRBJ1-3; possible D gene TRBD1, 5 bases. CDR3 size: 16 residues. With 2 bases removed from V and 3 bases from J, the gap between germline ends came to 14 bases. The CDR3 coding sequence is TGTGCCAGCAGTTTACGGCAGGGTAGTTATGGAAACACCATATATTAT. Its translation is CASSLRQGSYGNTIYY.

The gene calls are TRBV28 and TRBJ2-7, with D tentatively TRBD1 or TRBD2 (5 bases each). V was cut by 1 base and J by 2 bases, with 9 bases left in between. The CDR3 contains 14 residues. Germline lookup yields CDR1 MDHEN and CDR2 SYDVKM. CDR3 protein: CASSLYGTAYEQYF. The CDR3 bases are TGTGCCAGCAGTTTATACGGGACGGCCTACGAGCAGTACTTC.